The 21 T cell receptor beta chains in this list originate from one sample, sequenced in a study. TCRdb re-called the 5' RACE reads with MiXCR, one entry per CDR3 protein. Altogether some 8,200 distinct CDR3 sequences are present, 35% to 45% being singletons, with the ten largest covering 6.6%. Sequencing input: tumor-infiltrating memory CD4+ T cells sorted from the breast tumor. Regarding subset: memory CD4+ T cells, CD4+CD45RO+CD25-. These TCRs come from a female donor with breast cancer.

By proportion, this clonotype is medium-sized. This chain uses TRBV7-3 with TRBJ2-5; 8 positions agree with TRBD1. CDR1 and CDR2 from the germline V gene are SGHTA and FQGTGA. The CDR3 runs to 15 residues. V shed 4 bases, J shed 5 bases, and the junction held 9 bases outside the gene matches. The CDR3 here is CASSSGTGSRETQYF. The CDR3 DNA sequence: TGTGCCAGCAGCTCTGGGACAGGTAGTAGGGAGACCCAGTACTTC.

The rearrangement joins TRBV5-5 to TRBJ2-7, with 12 bases lining up with TRBD1. The CDR3 contains 14 residues. V lost 3 bases to trimming and J lost 4 bases; unmatched junction nucleotides: 2. CDR1 and CDR2 (germline): SGHKS, YYEKEE (reference sequence). CDR3 loop: CASSWGQGAYEQYF. CDR3 nucleotide sequence: TGTGCCAGCAGCTGGGGACAGGGGGCTTACGAGCAGTACTTC.

On this clonotype: It may be a read error: a sequence one base away is much more abundant. The chain employs TRBV6-2 or TRBV6-3 and TRBJ2-4; D gene uncertain. CDR1 is MNHEY and CDR2 is SVGEGT in the germline V gene. This CDR3 has 14 residues. Trimming cost V 5 bases and J 2 bases, with 10 bases left between them. The CDR3 region has the DNA TGTGCCAGCAGTAACGCAGTATCCAAAAACATTCAGTACTTC. Protein: CASSNAVSKNIQYF.

This clonotype was detected a few times. The chain combines TRBV4-1 with TRBJ1-2; possibly TRBD1 for D (5 bases). CDR3 length equals 16 residues. Trimming pared 2 bases from V and 2 bases from J, leaving 15 bases between. Germline CDR1 MGHRA, CDR2 YSYEKL. The CDR3 loop is CASSQSYRSRNYGYTF. CDR3 bases: TGCGCCAGCAGCCAATCCTACAGGAGTCGCAACTATGGCTACACCTTC.

V usage is TRBV7-9 and J usage is TRBJ1-5, with unresolved D. V lost 4 bases and J 4 bases, leaving 17 bases between the germline ends. This CDR3 comprises 16 residues. From germline, CDR1 is SEHNR and CDR2 FQNEAQ (reference sequence). The CDR3 DNA is TGTGCCAGCAGCTCCGTGACCCCCTTTGCTAATCAGCCCCAGCATTTT. Translating it yields CASSSVTPFANQPQHF.

J is TRBJ2-6 and V is TRBV5-1, with no clear D. Germline V CDR1 and CDR2: SGHRS, YFSETQ. The CDR3 length is 19 residues. V shed 0 bases and J shed 0 bases, with 16 bases lying between them. CDR3 loop: CASSLEGRALSSGANVLTF. The CDR3 region has the DNA TGCGCCAGCAGCTTGGAGGGCCGGGCCCTCTCCTCTGGGGCCAACGTCCTGACTTTC.

V usage is TRBV7-2 and J usage is TRBJ1-5; 7 positions match TRBD1. Per germline, CDR1 SGHTA and CDR2 FQGNSA. CDR3 length: 14 residues. The ends lost 4 bases at V and 4 bases at J; junction bases unmatched: 4. The CDR3 loop is CASSSGQPNQPQHF. Here the CDR3 DNA reads TGTGCCAGCAGCTCGGGACAGCCGAATCAGCCCCAGCATTTT. Filled out from reference TRBV7-2 and TRBJ1-5, the complete variable domain reads GAGVSQSPSNKVTEKGKDVELRCDPISGHTALYWYRQSLGQGLEFLIYFQGNSAPDKSGLPSDRFSAERTGGSVSTLTIQRTQQEDSAVYLCASSSGQPNQPQHFGDGTRLSIL.

This clonotype was counted a few times. The CDR3 bases are TGTGCCAGCAGCTTGGGGACTAGCAGGAGAAGGAAAGGCGGGGAGCTGTTTTTT. Protein product: CASSLGTSRRRKGGELFF. This sequence joins TRBV7-9 and TRBJ2-2; the match to TRBD2 covers 9 bases. The germline gives CDR1 SEHNR, CDR2 FQNEAQ (reference sequence). The CDR3 runs to 18 residues. V lost 3 bases, J lost 7 bases, and 15 bases stayed unmatched.

The chain links TRBV5-1 to TRBJ1-1; D perhaps matches TRBD1 (6 bases). Germline V gene data show CDR1 as SGHRS and CDR2 as YFSETQ. Trimming cost V 3 bases and J 0 bases, with 9 bases left between them. CDR3 length equals 14 residues. The CDR3 DNA follows: TGCGCCAGCAGCTCTGAGGGGGTGAACACTGAAGCTTTCTTT. Protein sequence: CASSSEGVNTEAFF.

This rearrangement joins TRBV20-1 to TRBJ2-1; TRBD2 matches at 7 bases. J was trimmed by 13 bases and V by 1 base; bases with no gene match: 7. The CDR3 is 12 residues long. CDR1 and CDR2 (germline): DFQATT, SNEGSKA (reference sequence). CDR3 sequence reads: CSARVCGREQFF. The CDR3 coding sequence is TGCAGTGCTAGAGTGTGCGGGAGAGAACAGTTCTTC.

As to this clonotype: This may arise from a read error, as a much more abundant clone is one base away. The rearrangement uses TRBV28 and TRBJ1-2, with D unresolved. The V end was cut by 4 bases, the J end by 9 bases, with 15 bases between. Germline CDR1 and CDR2: MDHEN and SYDVKM. There are 13 residues in the CDR3. The CDR3: CASSSGGKSRYTF. Written as DNA, the CDR3 is TGTGCCAGCAGTTCAGGAGGGAAGTCGCGCTACACCTTC.

As to this clonotype: A single base separates this from a much larger clone, so it may be a read error. V usage is TRBV18 and J usage is TRBJ1-1, with D unclear. Deletions cut 4 bases from V and 1 base from J, with 7 bases between. CDR1 and CDR2 (germline): KGHSH, LQKENI. This CDR3 is built from 13 residues. The CDR3 coding sequence is TGTGCCAGCTCACTCTCGCAGAACACTGAAGCTTTCTTT. It encodes CASSLSQNTEAFF. Combining the CDR3 with reference TRBV18 and TRBJ1-1 gives the whole variable domain NAGVMQNPRHLVRRRGQEARLRCSPMKGHSHVYWYRQLPEEGLKFMVYLQKENIIDESGMPKERFSAEFPKEGPSILRIQQVVRGDSAAYFCASSLSQNTEAFFGQGTRLTVV.

This clonotype is medium-sized. CDR3 nucleotide sequence: TGTGCCAGCAGGCTGACAGGGTTTGGCTACGAGCAGTACTTC. Protein sequence: CASRLTGFGYEQYF. The chain combines TRBV28 with TRBJ2-7, with 7 bases that match TRBD1. Germline CDR1 is MDHEN and CDR2 is SYDVKM. The CDR3 is 14 amino acids. The V segment lost 6 bases and the J segment 3 bases; nucleotides outside the gene matches: 8.

The J gene is TRBJ2-1, the V gene TRBV7-9; 11 nucleotides agree with TRBD2. Germline lookup yields CDR1 SEHNR and CDR2 FQNEAQ (reference sequence). Trimming at V came to 5 bases and at J to 3 bases, leaving 3 bases not matched to a gene. The CDR3 runs to 15 residues. The CDR3 DNA follows: TGTGCCAGCAGCCCACTAGCGGGAGACTACAATGAGCAGTTCTTC. Translated, it gives CASSPLAGDYNEQFF.

About this clonotype: A junction end diverges from the germline sequence, so it may reflect a read error. The gene calls are TRBV28 and TRBJ2-7, with no clear D. CDR1 is MDHEN, CDR2 SYDVKM, per germline. CDR3 length: 14 amino acids. The CDR3 reads CASGTPSRSYGQYF. As DNA, the CDR3 is TGTGCCAGCGGTACCCCATCTAGGTCCTACGGGCAGTACTTC.

Many counts were recorded for this clonotype. This sequence joins TRBV20-1 and TRBJ2-1; 7 bases are shared with TRBD2. The length of the CDR3 is 13 residues. Germline values: CDR1 DFQATT, CDR2 SNEGSKA (reference sequence). The V gene end was trimmed by 3 bases and the J gene end by 7 bases; junction bases not matched to a gene: 6. The CDR3 sequence is CSARGGGWNEQFF. DNA of the CDR3: TGCAGTGCTAGGGGCGGGGGTTGGAATGAGCAGTTCTTC.

This chain links TRBV7-2 with TRBJ1-2; D may be TRBD1 (6 bases). The CDR3 has 14 amino acids. Looked up from germline, CDR1 is SGHTA and CDR2 is FQGNSA. The ends were cut back, 4 bases at V and 4 bases at J, with 13 bases in the middle. The CDR3 spells CASSSTGLAYGYTF. The DNA for the CDR3 is TGTGCCAGCAGCTCGACAGGTCTAGCCTATGGCTACACCTTC.

The J gene is TRBJ1-5, the V gene TRBV5-1; D possibly corresponds to TRBD1 (5 bases). Germline CDR1 is SGHRS and CDR2 is YFSETQ. The CDR3 is 16 residues long. Trimming took off 4 bases at V and 11 bases at J, with 25 bases between the two ends. The CDR3 nucleotides are TGCGCCAGCAGCATAAGAGAGCGGGGCTATCAAGAGACCCAGCATTTT. Translated, it gives CASSIRERGYQETQHF.

The J gene is TRBJ2-1, the V gene TRBV20-1; D gene uncertain. V lost 3 bases and J 9 bases, leaving 12 bases between the germline ends. The CDR3 totals 12 residues. Germline loops: CDR1 DFQATT, CDR2 SNEGSKA (reference sequence). As DNA, the CDR3 is TGCAGTGCTAGTAGGGCGGCCTCTGAGCAGTTCTTC. Protein: CSASRAASEQFF.

This clonotype was counted a few times. The chain joins TRBV20-1 to TRBJ2-3, with 16 bases identical to TRBD2. V gave up 5 bases and J gave up 5 bases; unmatched junction bases: 13. CDR3 length equals 18 residues. CDR1 and CDR2 from the germline V gene are DFQATT and SNEGSKA (reference sequence). The CDR3 reads CSAPGSGTSGRAVDTQYF. The CDR3 bases are TGCAGTGCTCCGGGTTCCGGGACTAGCGGGAGGGCCGTAGATACGCAGTATTTT.

By its share, this clonotype is medium-sized. The V call is TRBV20-1, the J call TRBJ2-7, with 14 positions matching TRBD2. CDR1 and CDR2 from the germline V gene are DFQATT and SNEGSKA (reference sequence). Unmatched junction bases numbered 3, after V lost 0 bases and J lost 5 bases. The CDR3 has 15 amino acids. CDR3 amino acids: CSARDGLAGGHEQYF. Written as DNA, the CDR3 is TGCAGTGCTAGAGACGGACTAGCGGGGGGACACGAGCAGTACTTC.